This is a list of T cell receptor beta chains from one sample in a study of blood T cell repertoires in COVID-19. Using immunoSEQ multiplex PCR, the repertoire was profiled, and TCRdb retains in-frame clones only, with some absent. The sample holds around 70,000 clones, 65% to 85% seen once. The sequenced material came from peripheral blood. The receptors derive from a woman in her forties or fifties with acute or convalescent COVID-19. The CDR3 runs from the conserved cysteine through the conserved F or W. A D gene is named only where the DNA matches it firmly.

V gene	D gene	J gene	CDR3 DNA	CDR3 protein
TRBV24-1	-	TRBJ2-7	TGTGCCACCAGTGGCGGTCCCTACGAGCAGTACTTC	CATSGGPYEQYF
TRBV30	TRBD2	TRBJ2-3	TGTGCCTGGAGTGTAGGCGGGGGGGAAGCAGATACGCAGTATTTT	CAWSVGGGEADTQYF
TRBV18	-	TRBJ1-5	TGTGCCAGCTCACCACGGGGGCTTAGCAATCAGCCCCAGCATTTT	CASSPRGLSNQPQHF
TRBV5-1	-	TRBJ1-3	TGCGCCAGCAGCTTGGGGGCAGGGGGAAACACCATATATTTT	CASSLGAGGNTIYF
TRBV7-2	TRBD2	TRBJ2-7	TGTGCCAGCAGCCCCCTTCGATCGACTAGCGGGTTCTCCTACGAGCAGTACTTC	CASSPLRSTSGFSYEQYF
TRBV6-1	-	TRBJ1-2	TGTGCCAGCAGTGAAACAACGGACTCTAACTATGGCTACACCTTC	CASSETTDSNYGYTF
TRBV5-4	TRBD2	TRBJ2-5	TGTGCCAGCAGCTTAGACACTGGGAGGGCAGAGACCCAGTACTTC	CASSLDTGRAETQYF
TRBV15	TRBD1	TRBJ1-1	TGTGCCACCAGCAGAGGTCAAGGGACAGGGATTGATGCTTTCTTT	CATSRGQGTGIDAFF
TRBV18	TRBD1	TRBJ1-4	TGTGCCAGCTCAATGGACAGGGTGGGAGAAAAACTGTTTTTT	CASSMDRVGEKLFF
TRBV18	TRBD1	TRBJ1-1	TGTGCCAGCTCCCCCCAACAGGGGCTGGACACTGAAGCTTTCTTT	CASSPQQGLDTEAFF
TRBV7-3	TRBD2	TRBJ2-1	TGTGCCAGCAGCCGAACAGCTAGCGGAAATTCCTACAATGAGCAGTTCTTC	CASSRTASGNSYNEQFF
TRBV25-1	-	TRBJ2-1	TGTGCCAGCAGTGAACTCACAGTGTTCAATGAGCAGTTCTTC	CASSELTVFNEQFF
TRBV30	-	TRBJ1-4	TGTGCCTGGGGGGGGCCAACTAATGAAAAACTGTTTTTT	CAWGGPTNEKLFF
TRBV20-1	TRBD2	TRBJ2-3	TGCAGTGCTAGTCCAGCGGGGGGCAGGGATACGCAGTATTTT	CSASPAGGRDTQYF
TRBV5-1	-	TRBJ2-3	TGCGCCAGCAGCTTGGGACTAAAAGCTAGCACAGATACGCAGTATTTT	CASSLGLKASTDTQYF